This T cell receptor (beta chain) was profiled in a study of CD8 T cells in ankylosing spondylitis. Study results and caveats: From matched ankylosing spondylitis synovial fluid, disease-linked clones were reportedly recovered at significantly enriched levels. Researchers report that disease-linked clones proved CD8+ and relatively rare in peripheral blood. Ankylosing spondylitis blood seemed to carry a telltale TCR beta motif made of several highly homologous variants.

Quantitative barcoded 5'-RACE was used to prepare TCR beta libraries. From the 5' RACE reads, TCRdb called clonotypes with MiXCR, one entry per CDR3 protein. This sample has 330,000 or so distinct CDR3 sequences, with 7.5% to 9% found just once. In its sample, this clonotype was seen many times. Antigen: not known. The sequenced sample consisted of blood, either unsorted or a sorted T cell fraction (not recorded which). The sequence was obtained from a male donor with ankylosing spondylitis.

CDR3 region: CSVEVARVEQYF. DNA for the CDR3: TGCAGCGTTGAAGTGGCGAGGGTCGAGCAGTACTTC. V usage is TRBV29-1 and J usage is TRBJ2-7; D might be TRBD2 (5 bases). V gave up 1 base and J gave up 6 bases, with 10 bases separating them. This CDR3 contains 12 residues. Per germline, CDR1 SQVTM and CDR2 ANQGSEA.